Included here is one TCR beta chain sequence, with context. This sample was included in a study of blood T cell repertoires in COVID-19. Participants' own reports of clinical history determined their cohort assignment. Sequenced by immunoSEQ multiplex PCR; TCRdb stores in-frame clones only, minus some. The table lists 200,000 to 250,000 clones, 80% to 90% of them singletons, with roughly 3.7% in the top ten. The CDR3 contains 10 residues. V lost 2 bases to trimming and J lost 16 bases, with 10 bases between them. The germline V gene encodes CDR1 SGHNT and CDR2 YYREEE (reference sequence). The chain recombines TRBV5-4 with TRBJ2-1; D unresolved. Sequencing was carried out using PBMCs or T cells enriched from blood (not recorded which). The sequence was collected from a woman aged 18-35 years in a cohort exposed to, infected with or recovered from COVID-19 (not recorded which). CDR3 nucleotide sequence: TGTGCCAGCAGCTTTGGTGGGCCCTTCTTC. The encoded protein is CASSFGGPFF.